This T cell receptor (beta chain) derives from a study of cytomegalovirus exposure and HLA in healthy donors. Vbeta (60) and Jbeta (13) primers were used in the PCR. Produced via immunoSEQ multiplex PCR; TCRdb's table is partial and in-frame only. The repertoire holds roughly 120,000 clones, with around 82% as singletons. Trimming removed 0 bases at V and 15 bases at J, with 18 bases between. CDR1 LGHNA and CDR2 YSLEER come from the germline V gene. The CDR3 extends over 14 amino acids. The V and J genes are TRBV4-3 and TRBJ2-1, with D perhaps TRBD2 (6 bases). The sequenced sample consisted of PBMCs. This clonotype was obtained from a male donor in good health and CMV-seropositive. CDR3 DNA sequence: TGCGCCAGCAGCCAAGATATTAATTCGGGACTCCGGTTCTTC. As protein: CASSQDINSGLRFF.